This T cell receptor beta chain appears in the sequencing data of a study of T cells in Graves' hyperthyroidism and ophthalmopathy. General study results and limits: Most thyroid clonotypes that were expanded above 0.001 also turned up in blood.

The CDR3 regions of TCR beta were amplified from RNA transcripts. Carried out on the TCR CDR3, a first-round RT-PCR used the HTBI primer set. In TCRdb, the multiplex PCR reads were re-called with MiXCR into one record per CDR3 protein. The sample contains about 500,000 distinct CDR3 sequences, roughly 17% of which appear only once. Enrolled ophthalmopathy patients presented with a Clinical Activity Score of at least 3, a NOSPECS grade of at least 4, and disease duration under 3 months. Cells are PBMCs isolated from around 9.4 ml of fresh blood. This clonotype was counted ten times or more. As yet, its antigen is unknown. Germline V gene lookup returns CDR1 LGHDT and CDR2 YNNKEL (reference sequence). This CDR3 has 14 amino acids. Trimming shortened V by 0 bases and J by 5 bases, and 10 bases separated the two germline ends.

The sequence derives from a woman under 30 with Graves' ophthalmopathy. The specimen sequenced was blood. The chain is built from TRBV3-1 and TRBJ2-5; the D call may be TRBD1 or TRBD2 (6 bases each). CDR3 sequence: CASSQDGGLETQYF. The CDR3 nucleotides read TGTGCCAGCAGCCAAGATGGGGGGCTGGAGACCCAGTACTTC.